This T cell receptor (beta chain) was found in a study of T cell responses to AZD1222 COVID-19 vaccine (dated by TCRdb to the early 2020s). As for the study more broadly: A total of 233 trial participants underwent TCR sequencing, of whom 200 to 220 received two doses of AZD1222 and 26 received two doses of the MenACWY control vaccine. Trial participants were enrolled by age into 18-55, 56-69 and 70-plus year subgroups, with approximately 150, 30 and 60 TCR-sequenced participants respectively.

Taken with the paper, the label for time point translates to: baseline before first vaccination. This specimen's treatment or condition label, interpreted: meningococcal conjugate vaccine given as trial control. Samples from vaccinated people were obtained from the UK trials COV001 and COV002, which included a single-blind randomized controlled phase 2/3 trial of AZD1222 (ChAdOx1 nCoV-19) in healthy adults. For TCRbeta chain sequencing, PBMC samples were collected from trial participants at day 0 and at day 28 after the second dose. The germline V gene encodes CDR1 SNHLY and CDR2 FYNNEI. The V and J ends are trimmed by 6 bases and 11 bases, leaving 19 bases between them. There are 13 amino acids in the CDR3, from cysteine to phenylalanine inclusive. Just the 39-base CDR3 DNA is kept, in frame starting at base 1. Paper-wide results and their limitations: Nearly half of unique spike-specific TCRs reportedly recognized epitopes outside regions mutated in the B.1.351 and B.1.1.7 variants. Most participants were white British and females outnumbered males, and the authors suggested that clonal diversity may have been underestimated. The 56-69-year group was small, and its depth increase did not reach significance, likely because of low power. Because no day 14 peak-response samples were available, the repertoires could be characterized only after the peak T cell response. The whole spike protein was spanned by vaccine-associated CD4 TCRs, and dominant responses were seen in regions 160-218 and 743-854. Spike-specific TCR breadth and depth rose significantly after two AZD1222 doses compared with day 0 and with MenACWY recipients. Only six AZD1222 recipients were SARS-CoV-2 seropositive at baseline, limiting conclusions about previously exposed vaccinees.

For this clone: Its antigen is not yet known. Base qualities are not provided; no much larger clone lies one nucleotide away.

The CDR3 regions of human TCRbeta chains were subjected to immunosequencing. The authors processed their data as follows. Repertoire TCRs were matched against a reference library of SARS-CoV-2-specific TCRs generated with the MIRA antigen-specificity platform. Breadth was defined as the fraction of unique TCRs that were SARS-CoV-2-associated. Depth was defined as the fraction of total T cells that were SARS-CoV-2-associated. Using the MIRA data, each spike-specific TCR was assigned both to the spike region to which the TCR was reactive and to a CD4 or CD8 class. Log10-transformed breadth and depth values were compared by one-way ANOVA with Sidak's multiple comparisons tests. The clones in this table, taken by TCRdb from immuneACCESS, are in-frame only. Not every clone is retained; where verified, under half of the shortfall comes from an unresolved V gene, and the cause of the rest is unknown. V and J calls and clone size are as listed in that table; D and trimming were resolved from the DNA. The table for this sample lists 210,000 or so clones; around 93% of them were counted only once. Of the sample, 1% falls within the top ten clones.

The clonotype comes from an adult in good health. The material was peripheral blood, obtained on day 0 of MenACWY control vaccination. The rearranged segments are TRBV2 and TRBJ1-1, with the D gene call left open. CDR3 loop: CASSLPGRTSAFF. The DNA is TGTGCCAGCAGCCTACCCGGTCGCACGTCGGCTTTCTTT.